This T cell receptor beta chain was sequenced during a study of post-analysis software for immune sequencing data. Study-wide results and caveats: Controls showed lower frequencies than patients for roughly 5 TRBV segments, and TRBV5-6, TRBV5-1 and TRBV20-1 were among these.

Remarks on this clonotype: The antigen is unknown.

Unique molecular identifiers were carried by the TCR beta cDNA libraries. TCRdb ran MiXCR on the PCR reads and lists one entry per CDR3 protein. The data hold about 540,000 distinct CDR3 sequences, with approximately 31% observed a single time. The CDR3 contains 14 residues. The V gene lost 6 bases and the J gene lost 9 bases, with 18 bases spanning the gap. This chain joins TRBV12-3 or TRBV12-4 and TRBJ2-1, with a possible D match to TRBD2 (6 bases). What was sequenced was blood. The sequence was collected from a girl aged 2-17 years with multiple sclerosis. The CDR3, as DNA: TGTGCCAGCAGCCTAAGCCCCACTAGCACTGAGCAGTTCTTC. As protein: CASSLSPTSTEQFF.